This T cell receptor (beta chain) was retrieved from a study of cytomegalovirus exposure and HLA in healthy donors. PCR primers comprised 60 Vbeta and 13 Jbeta primers. Generated by immunoSEQ multiplex PCR, the TCRdb table keeps only in-frame clones and is missing some. The sample includes 100,000 to 150,000 clones, 81% of them seen just once. CDR1 and CDR2 from the germline V gene are SGHTA and FQGNSA. This CDR3 has 19 amino acids. V gave up 3 bases and J gave up 2 bases; unmatched junction bases: 17. The clonotype was recovered from a man younger than 35 in good health and CMV-seronegative. Sequenced input: PBMCs. This chain uses TRBV7-2 with TRBJ2-7, with 9 bases aligning to TRBD2. The CDR3 DNA follows: TGTGCCAGCAGCTTCGGCCGGGGAAGCGGGGGGTTTACTACCTACGAGCAGTACTTC. Amino acids: CASSFGRGSGGFTTYEQYF.